This T cell receptor (beta chain) was sequenced for a study of T cells in placental villitis. At the level of the whole study: To test an allograft-versus-infection hypothesis, the study compared placental TCR-beta repertoires across three groups: villitis of unknown etiology, unaffected controls matched for gestational age, and infectious villitis. The paper as a whole reports these results and caveats: CMV-specific clone frequencies were higher in infectious CMV cases than in villitis of unknown etiology (approximately 0.01 vs 0.00094), which did not differ from controls. Small amounts of decidua were contained in the paraffin blocks, so some of the captured T cells, especially in controls, may have been decidual rather than villous infiltrates. Bulk tissue sequencing could not distinguish helper, regulatory or cytotoxic T cells, nor maternal versus fetal T cells, and excluded gamma-delta receptors. Clonality was higher in villitis of unknown etiology placentae than in controls (median about 0.05 versus 0.006, p=0.0025), which points to clonal expansion. Expanded clones in villitis of unknown etiology were found to be largely private to each placenta, suggesting the absence of a single initiating antigen.

The junction shows trimming of 3 bases on V and 10 bases on J, plus 7 bases between the germline ends. From the germline V gene, CDR1 is MNHNS and CDR2 is SASEGT. From the cysteine up to the phenylalanine, the CDR3 has a length of 11 residues. The DNA shown is the 33-base CDR3, in frame from base 1. About 10 placentae carried a pathological diagnosis of high-grade villitis of unknown etiology, selected using the Amsterdam Criteria. Compared with the control and infectious villitis groups, mothers with villitis of unknown etiology had significantly greater gravidity and parity and more prior miscarriages. After delivery, placentae were collected and subjected to gross and histological evaluation prior to the selection of archival tissue. Five 10-micron scrolls were cut from each FFPE block, and DNA was isolated using the AllPrep DNA/RNA FFPE Tissue kit. DNA concentration and purity were evaluated by NanoDrop, whereas RNA quality was assessed on a Bioanalyzer.

TCR-beta CDR3 regions were amplified from genomic DNA with the immunoSEQ v4 bias-controlled multiplex PCR assay, run blinded to group allocation. To estimate the quantities of nucleated cells and T cells in each sample, reference gene primers were added alongside the TCR-beta primers. Sequencing of the libraries was performed on an Illumina MiSeq with a 100-cycle paired-end protocol. As for the authors' bioinformatics: In the immunoSEQ Analyzer software, diversity and richness were calculated, with richness measured by iChao1 and clonality based on Pielou evenness and Shannon diversity on a 0-1 scale where a higher value means less diversity. CDR3 amino acid sequences together with V/J genes were queried against VDJdb for CMV, EBV and influenza A specificities, with confidence 3 and substitution 2 applied. The Morisita-Horn index was used to measure TCR-beta amino acid clonotype overlap among the villitis of unknown etiology, infectious villitis and control repertoires. TCRdb retrieved this table from immuneACCESS and kept in-frame rearrangements only. Not all clones are present; in checked studies, unresolved V genes account for under half, and no reason is known for the remainder. V, J and clone size derive from that table, while D and trimming were established from the DNA sequence. The sample table holds 750 to 900 clones, of which just under 90% were seen once. Approximately 7% of the sample is held by the ten biggest clonotypes.

This clone was seen a handful of times. The antigen it recognizes is unknown. Nothing much larger sits one base from this clone, and base qualities are not available. Rearrangement joined TRBV6-1 to TRBJ2-1, with the identity of the D gene unclear. Material: placental tissue containing maternal and fetal cells. This TCR derives from a human patient with villitis of unknown etiology; the placental T cells may come from both mother and fetus. The DNA is TGTGCCAGCAGTGACGTGTGGGAGCAGTTCTTC. The encoded protein is CASSDVWEQFF.